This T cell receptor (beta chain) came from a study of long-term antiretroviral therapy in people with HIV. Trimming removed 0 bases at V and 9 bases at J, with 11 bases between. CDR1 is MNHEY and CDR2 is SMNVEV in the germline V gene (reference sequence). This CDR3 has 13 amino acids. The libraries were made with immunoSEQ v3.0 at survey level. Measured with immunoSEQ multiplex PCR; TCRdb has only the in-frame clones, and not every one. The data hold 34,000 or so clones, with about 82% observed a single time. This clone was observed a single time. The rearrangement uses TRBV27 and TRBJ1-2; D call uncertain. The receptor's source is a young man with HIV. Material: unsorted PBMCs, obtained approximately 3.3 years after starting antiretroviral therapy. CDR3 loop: CASSLSGGRSYTF. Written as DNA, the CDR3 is TGTGCCAGCAGTTTATCAGGAGGCCGAAGCTACACCTTC.